This passage covers 3 T cell receptor beta chains from one sample sequenced in a study of blood T cell repertoires in COVID-19 (dated by TCRdb to the early 2020s). Receptor amplification or capture employed the immunoSEQ multiplex PCR assay. TCRdb took this table from immuneACCESS and kept in-frame rearrangements with V and J called. Such tables lack part of the clones; where checked against another copy, unresolved V genes explain under half of the gap, and the rest is unexplained. The sample contains around 250,000 clones, around 93% of them found a single time. Around 2.8% of the sample belongs to the ten largest clones. Sequencing input: PBMCs or T cells enriched from blood (not recorded which). The receptors originated from a man aged 40-49 years who had been exposed to COVID-19.

This clone is a singleton in its sample. The gene calls are TRBV30 and TRBJ1-2, with TRBD1 matching 9 bases. The CDR3 runs to 18 residues. Germline CDR1 GTSNPN, CDR2 SVGIG (reference sequence). Germline trimming cut 7 bases from V and 0 bases from J; bases unmatched to any gene: 18. The CDR3 DNA reads TGTGCCTCCGGAACTCCGACAGGGGGAAGAAGAGCTAACTATGGCTACACCTTC. Its translation is CASGTPTGGRRANYGYTF.

The V and J genes are TRBV19 and TRBJ2-1, with TRBD2 matching 8 bases. Germline V gene data show CDR1 as LNHDA and CDR2 as SQIVND (reference sequence). The CDR3 totals 14 residues. After removal of 10 bases from V and 4 bases from J, the junction contained 9 bases not matched to a gene. CDR3 in amino acids: CATNPGLDYNEQFF. The CDR3 nucleotides are TGTGCCACAAACCCGGGACTAGATTACAATGAGCAGTTCTTC.

The rearrangement joins TRBV2 to TRBJ1-1; perhaps TRBD1 as D (5 bases). The V end was cut by 3 bases, the J end by 3 bases, with 14 bases between. This CDR3 has 15 residues. Germline V gene data show CDR1 as SNHLY and CDR2 as FYNNEI. The CDR3 DNA follows: TGTGCCAGCAGTGACGTGGGGGGATCGGACACTGAAGCTTTCTTT. Encoded protein: CASSDVGGSDTEAFF.